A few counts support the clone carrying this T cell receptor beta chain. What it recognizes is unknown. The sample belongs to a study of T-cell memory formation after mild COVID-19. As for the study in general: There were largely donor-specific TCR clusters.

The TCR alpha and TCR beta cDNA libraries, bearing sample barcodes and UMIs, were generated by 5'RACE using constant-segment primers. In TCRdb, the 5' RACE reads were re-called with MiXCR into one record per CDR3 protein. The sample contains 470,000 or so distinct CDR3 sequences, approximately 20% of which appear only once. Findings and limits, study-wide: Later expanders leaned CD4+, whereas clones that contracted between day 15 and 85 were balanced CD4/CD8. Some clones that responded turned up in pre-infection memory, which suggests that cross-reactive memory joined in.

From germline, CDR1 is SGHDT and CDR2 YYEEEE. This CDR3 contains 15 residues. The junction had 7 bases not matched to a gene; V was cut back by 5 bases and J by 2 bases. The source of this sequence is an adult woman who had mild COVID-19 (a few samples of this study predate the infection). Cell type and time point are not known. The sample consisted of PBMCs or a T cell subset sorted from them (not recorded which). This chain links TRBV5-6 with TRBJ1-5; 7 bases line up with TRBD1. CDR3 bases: TGTGCCAGCAGTCGACAGGGTAATCGCAATCAGCCCCAGCATTTT. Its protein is CASSRQGNRNQPQHF.